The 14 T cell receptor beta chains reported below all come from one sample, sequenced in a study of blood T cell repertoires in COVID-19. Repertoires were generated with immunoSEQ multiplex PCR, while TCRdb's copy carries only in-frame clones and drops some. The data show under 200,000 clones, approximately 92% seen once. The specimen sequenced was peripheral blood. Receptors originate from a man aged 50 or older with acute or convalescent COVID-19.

CDR3: CAGGQGNQPQHF. The CDR3 region has the DNA TGTGCGGGGGGACAGGGGAATCAGCCCCAGCATTTT. The genes are TRBV2 and TRBJ1-5; 10 bases are a match to TRBD1. CDR1 is SNHLY and CDR2 is FYNNEI in the germline V gene. The CDR3 spans 12 residues. Full variable domain (rest looked up from reference TRBV2 and TRBJ1-5): EPEVTQTPSHQVTQMGQEVILRCVPISNHLYFYWYRQILGQKVEFLVSFYNNEISEKSEIFDDQFSVERPDGSNFTLKIRSTKLEDSAMYFCAGGQGNQPQHFGDGTRLSIL.

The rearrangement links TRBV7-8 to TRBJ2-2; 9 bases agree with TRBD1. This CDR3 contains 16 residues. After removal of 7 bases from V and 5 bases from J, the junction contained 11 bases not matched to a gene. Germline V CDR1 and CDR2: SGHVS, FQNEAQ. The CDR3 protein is CASTRTGGARTGELFF. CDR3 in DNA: TGTGCCAGCACCCGAACAGGGGGCGCTCGGACCGGGGAGCTGTTTTTT.

The CDR3 nucleotides read TGTGCCATCAGCCGGGACTCTCGGGGTAATTCACCCCTCCACTTT. Its protein is CAISRDSRGNSPLHF. The chain employs TRBV10-3 and TRBJ1-6; a possible D gene is TRBD1 (5 bases). There are 15 residues in the CDR3. V dropped 6 bases and J dropped 6 bases, with 15 bases sitting between them. The germline V gene has CDR1 ENHRY and CDR2 SYGVKD.

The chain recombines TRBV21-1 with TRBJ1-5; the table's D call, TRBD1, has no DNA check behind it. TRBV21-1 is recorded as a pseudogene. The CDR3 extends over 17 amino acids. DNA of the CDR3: TGTGCCAGCAGCAGAATCCGGGACAGGGCTGGGGGCCAGCCCCAGCATTTT. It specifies CASSRIRDRAGGQPQHF.

The CDR3 DNA sequence: TGTGCCAGCACGAAGGGGCAGGCCTTGGACCCTGAAAACTATGGCTACACCTTC. Its translation is CASTKGQALDPENYGYTF. The chain carries TRBV9 and TRBJ1-2; D might be TRBD1 (5 bases). CDR3 length equals 18 residues. V lost 6 bases, J lost 2 bases, and 26 bases lay in between. CDR1 and CDR2 (germline): SGDLS, YYNGEE.

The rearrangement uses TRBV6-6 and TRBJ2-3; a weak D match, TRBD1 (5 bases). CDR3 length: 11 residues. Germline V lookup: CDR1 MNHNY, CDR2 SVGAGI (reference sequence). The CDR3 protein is CATGPTDTQYF. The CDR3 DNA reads TGTGCAACAGGTCCCACAGATACGCAGTATTTT.

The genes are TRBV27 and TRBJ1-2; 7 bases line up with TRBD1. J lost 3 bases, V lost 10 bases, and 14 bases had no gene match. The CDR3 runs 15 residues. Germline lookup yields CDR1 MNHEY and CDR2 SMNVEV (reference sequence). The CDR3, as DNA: TGTGCCACAGGCCCCGAACAGGGGTTCGACTATGGCTACACCTTC. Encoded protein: CATGPEQGFDYGYTF.

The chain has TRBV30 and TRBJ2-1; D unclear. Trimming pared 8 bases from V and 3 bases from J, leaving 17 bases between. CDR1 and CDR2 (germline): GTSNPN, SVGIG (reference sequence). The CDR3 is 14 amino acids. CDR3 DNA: TGTGCCCGCTCGATTGGGCTACGCTACAATGAGCAGTTCTTC. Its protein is CARSIGLRYNEQFF.

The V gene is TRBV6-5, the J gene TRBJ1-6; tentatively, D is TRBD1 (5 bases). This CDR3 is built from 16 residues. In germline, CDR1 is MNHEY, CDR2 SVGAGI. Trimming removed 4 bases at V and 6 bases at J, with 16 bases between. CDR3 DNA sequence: TGTGCCAGCAGTTCGAGGGCCCTCGGGGGTAATTCACCCCTCCACTTT. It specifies CASSSRALGGNSPLHF.

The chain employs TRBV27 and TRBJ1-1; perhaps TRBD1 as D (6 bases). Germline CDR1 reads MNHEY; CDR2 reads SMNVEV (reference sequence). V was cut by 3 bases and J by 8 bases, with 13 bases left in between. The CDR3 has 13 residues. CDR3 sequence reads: CASSFLTDREAFF. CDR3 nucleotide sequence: TGTGCCAGCAGTTTCCTTACGGACAGAGAAGCTTTCTTT.

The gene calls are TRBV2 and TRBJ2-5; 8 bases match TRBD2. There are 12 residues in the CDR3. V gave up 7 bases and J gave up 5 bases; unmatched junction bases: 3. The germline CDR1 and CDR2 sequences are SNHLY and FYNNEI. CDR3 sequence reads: CASKTSAETQYF. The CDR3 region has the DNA TGTGCCAGCAAGACTAGCGCTGAGACCCAGTACTTC.

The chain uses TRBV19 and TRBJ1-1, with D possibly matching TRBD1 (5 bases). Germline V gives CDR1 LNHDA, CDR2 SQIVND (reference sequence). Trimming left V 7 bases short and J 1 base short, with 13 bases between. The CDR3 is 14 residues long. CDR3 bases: TGTGCCAGTATTGACCTCCAGGGGAACACTGAAGCTTTCTTT. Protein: CASIDLQGNTEAFF.

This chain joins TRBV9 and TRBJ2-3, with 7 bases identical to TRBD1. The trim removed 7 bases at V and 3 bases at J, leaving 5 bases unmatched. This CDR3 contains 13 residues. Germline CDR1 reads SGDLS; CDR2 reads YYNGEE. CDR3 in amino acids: CASLDRVTDTQYF. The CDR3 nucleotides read TGTGCCAGCCTCGACAGGGTTACAGATACGCAGTATTTT. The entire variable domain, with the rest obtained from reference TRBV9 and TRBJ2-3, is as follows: DSGVTQTPKHLITATGQRVTLRCSPRSGDLSVYWYQQSLDQGLQFLIQYYNGEERAKGNILERFSAQQFPDLHSELNLSSLELGDSALYFCASLDRVTDTQYFGPGTRLTVL.

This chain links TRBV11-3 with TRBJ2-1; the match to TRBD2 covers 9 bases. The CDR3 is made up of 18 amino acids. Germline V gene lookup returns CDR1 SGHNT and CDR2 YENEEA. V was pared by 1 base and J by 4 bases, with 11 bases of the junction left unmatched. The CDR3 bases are TGTGCCAGCAGCTTAGGGTCGTTGGCGGGGGGGCGGTACAATGAGCAGTTCTTC. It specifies CASSLGSLAGGRYNEQFF.